The next 25 T cell receptor beta chains were all read from a single sample in a study of T cell responses to AZD1222 COVID-19 vaccine. Assay: immunoSEQ multiplex PCR; the TCRdb copy retains only in-frame clones and omits some. This table holds tens of thousands of clones, over 75% found once. The sample in question was peripheral blood, obtained on day 0 of AZD1222 vaccination. The receptors come from an adult in good health.

V gene TRBV4-2 combines with J gene TRBJ2-2, with 15 bases that match TRBD2. Trimming at V came to 4 bases and at J to 4 bases, leaving 4 bases not matched to a gene. Germline lookup yields CDR1 LGHNA and CDR2 YNFKEQ. This CDR3 has 17 residues. For the CDR3, the DNA is TGTGCCAGCAGCCCTAGGACTAGCGGGGGGGGCACCGGGGAGCTGTTTTTT. Encoded protein: CASSPRTSGGGTGELFF.

V usage is TRBV6-1 and J usage is TRBJ2-7, with 7 bases that match TRBD2. The CDR3 has 15 residues. Germline CDR1 reads MNHNS; CDR2 reads SASEGT. Trimming took 2 bases from V and 7 from J; bases not matched to a gene: 11. The CDR3 DNA reads as TGTGCCAGCAGTGAACCCCCAGGACTAGGGTGGGAGCAGTACTTC. Its protein is CASSEPPGLGWEQYF.

The chain employs TRBV5-5 and TRBJ1-5; D gene ambiguous. V dropped 1 base and J dropped 0 bases, with 8 bases sitting between them. Germline CDR1 reads SGHKS; CDR2 reads YYEKEE (reference sequence). The CDR3 runs 15 residues. The DNA of the CDR3 is TGTGCCAGCAGCTTGAGTTCAAGTAGCAATCAGCCCCAGCATTTT. This encodes CASSLSSSSNQPQHF.

This clone was seen once. J is TRBJ2-5 and V is TRBV29-1; perhaps TRBD1 as D (6 bases). The CDR3 consists of 12 residues. Germline values: CDR1 SQVTM, CDR2 ANQGSEA. V was pared by 7 bases and J by 5 bases, with 14 bases between. CDR3 loop: CSAVQGMETQYF. The CDR3 bases are TGCAGCGCCGTACAGGGTATGGAGACCCAGTACTTC.

The chain employs TRBV5-4 and TRBJ1-2, with D possibly matching TRBD1 (5 bases). This CDR3 spans 17 amino acids. The V and J ends lost 3 bases and 1 base respectively, with 19 bases between them. Per germline, CDR1 SGHNT and CDR2 YYREEE (reference sequence). CDR3 sequence reads: CASSSLAADSYNYGYTF. The CDR3 DNA reads TGTGCCAGCAGCTCCCTAGCGGCCGACAGCTATAACTATGGCTACACCTTC.

This chain joins TRBV5-6 and TRBJ1-2; 7 bases fit TRBD1. The CDR3 length is 13 residues. V dropped 3 bases and J dropped 4; count of bases not matched to a gene: 3. From germline, CDR1 is SGHDT and CDR2 YYEEEE. CDR3 coding DNA: TGTGCCAGCAGCTCACAGGGGAGCTATGGCTACACCTTC. It codes for CASSSQGSYGYTF.

The chain employs TRBV10-3 and TRBJ1-2; the D gene is possibly TRBD1 (5 bases). Per the germline V gene, CDR1 is ENHRY and CDR2 is SYGVKD. This CDR3 is built from 17 residues. Trimming shortened V by 0 bases and J by 2 bases, and 16 bases separated the two germline ends. The DNA of the CDR3 is TGTGCCATCAGTGAGTCGGGTATTTTGCGGGGGAACTATGGCTACACCTTC. This encodes CAISESGILRGNYGYTF.

The chain combines TRBV11-2 with TRBJ1-1, with unresolved D. The CDR3 has 14 residues. Trimming cost V 1 base and J 6 bases, with 12 bases left between them. Germline CDR1 reads SGHAT; CDR2 reads FQNNGV. CDR3 in DNA: TGTGCCAGCAGCTTAGTGGGTAGTAGGGCTGAAGCTTTCTTT. This codes for CASSLVGSRAEAFF.

In its sample, this clone was seen a few times. This sequence joins TRBV28 and TRBJ1-4; D remains ambiguous. V was cut by 6 bases and J by 0 bases, with 8 bases left in between. Germline V lookup: CDR1 MDHEN, CDR2 SYDVKM. The CDR3 covers 14 residues. CDR3 residues: CASSLMATNEKLFF. DNA of the CDR3: TGTGCCAGCAGCTTGATGGCAACTAATGAAAAACTGTTTTTT.

The rearrangement links TRBV28 to TRBJ2-2; maybe TRBD1 (6 bases). The length of the CDR3 is 15 residues. With 8 bases removed from V and 1 base from J, the gap between germline ends came to 14 bases. The germline gives CDR1 MDHEN, CDR2 SYDVKM. As DNA, the CDR3 is TGTGCCAGCCTTAGCCGGGACAAGAACACCGGGGAGCTGTTTTTT. This gives the protein CASLSRDKNTGELFF.

The rearrangement joins TRBV11-3 to TRBJ1-3, with D unclear. V shed 5 bases and J shed 3 bases, with 11 bases lying between them. Germline values: CDR1 SGHNT, CDR2 YENEEA. The CDR3 loop spans 14 amino acids. The CDR3 region is CASSPLFGGNTIYF. CDR3 nucleotide sequence: TGTGCCAGCAGCCCTCTTTTCGGTGGAAACACCATATATTTT.

The chain is built from TRBV7-3 and TRBJ1-1, with D possibly TRBD1 on 6 matching bases. Germline-derived CDR1 and CDR2 are SGHTA and FQGTGA. The V end lost 0 bases, the J end lost 5 bases, and 13 bases lay between the germline ends. This CDR3 spans 15 amino acids. The CDR3 here is CASSLTSGTLTEAFF. In DNA form, the CDR3 reads TGTGCCAGCAGCTTAACGTCTGGGACATTAACTGAAGCTTTCTTT. Looking up the rest from reference TRBV7-3 and TRBJ1-1 gives the full variable domain: GAGVSQTPSNKVTEKGKYVELRCDPISGHTALYWYRQSLGQGPEFLIYFQGTGAADDSGLPNDRFFAVRPEGSVSTLKIQRTERGDSAVYLCASSLTSGTLTEAFFGQGTRLTVV.

Comments on this clone: The junction departs from the called germline gene at one end, perhaps through a read error. The genes are TRBV6-2 or TRBV6-3 and TRBJ1-6, with D unclear. From germline, CDR1 is MNHEY and CDR2 SVGEGT. The CDR3 length is 13 residues. The CDR3 DNA reads as TGTGCCAGCAGCGCCTTCCCAAGACCGTGGGCCTACTTT. Protein: CASSAFPRPWAYF.

V usage is TRBV3-1 (or the pseudogene TRBV3-2) and J usage is TRBJ1-1; D gene ambiguous. The V end was cut by 0 bases, the J end by 1 base, with 6 bases between. The CDR3 has 14 residues. Germline V gene data show CDR1 as LGHDT and CDR2 as YNNKEL (reference sequence). CDR3 bases: TGTGCCAGCAGCCAAGATGGAGCGAACACTGAAGCTTTCTTT. Residues: CASSQDGANTEAFF.

Regarding this clone: Mismatch with germline at one junction end may stem from a read error. The rearrangement uses TRBV11-2 and TRBJ2-2; maybe TRBD2 (6 bases). Germline V gives CDR1 SGHAT, CDR2 FQNNGV. The CDR3 consists of 12 residues. This chain's CDR3 is CASSLTPGLPLF. CDR3 coding DNA: TGTGCCAGCAGCTTAACGCCGGGACTCCCACTTTTT. The full variable domain, completed using reference TRBV11-2 and TRBJ2-2, is EAGVAQSPRYKIIEKRQSVAFWCNPISGHATLYWYQQILGQGPKLLIQFQNNGVVDDSQLPKDRFSAERLKGVDSTLKIQPAKLEDSAVYLCASSLTPGLPLFGEGSRLTVL.

This clone was counted a few times. The chain couples TRBV5-1 to TRBJ2-5; 7 bases map to TRBD1. Germline V gene lookup returns CDR1 SGHRS and CDR2 YFSETQ. The V gene end was trimmed by 4 bases and the J gene end by 5 bases; junction bases not matched to a gene: 11. The CDR3 runs 15 residues. CDR3 nucleotides: TGCGCCAGCAGCCCATGGGACAGCGGTGTGGAGACCCAGTACTTC. It encodes CASSPWDSGVETQYF.

The rearrangement uses TRBV28 and TRBJ1-2; D might be TRBD1 (5 bases). CDR3 size: 15 residues. Trimming shortened V by 5 bases and J by 1 base, and 14 bases separated the two germline ends. Germline values: CDR1 MDHEN, CDR2 SYDVKM. CDR3 coding DNA: TGTGCCAGCAGTCCCACAGGACTAAGTAACTATGGCTACACCTTC. As protein: CASSPTGLSNYGYTF.

This clone was recorded once. The rearrangement uses TRBV7-9 and TRBJ1-1; TRBD1 aligns across 7 bases. CDR1 and CDR2 from the germline V gene are SEHNR and FQNEAQ (reference sequence). V lost 5 bases and J lost 8; bases outside the gene matches: 11. The CDR3 sequence is 14 residues long. CDR3 DNA sequence: TGTGCCAGCAGCCTTATGACATCGGGACAGGAAGCTTTCTTT. Translated: CASSLMTSGQEAFF.

The table lists this clone with a few counts. This chain joins TRBV4-1 and TRBJ2-3, with D perhaps TRBD1 (5 bases). Germline V gene lookup returns CDR1 MGHRA and CDR2 YSYEKL. V lost 0 bases and J lost 2, with 21 bases in between. This CDR3 has 19 amino acids. The CDR3 here is CASSQEVVLATQDTDTQYF. CDR3 sequence (DNA): TGCGCCAGCAGCCAAGAGGTCGTGCTTGCTACACAGGACACAGATACGCAGTATTTT.

A single count supports this clone. Other DNA sequences within the sample encode an identical CDR3. This chain connects TRBV4-1 to TRBJ1-1, with D hard to call. V dropped 1 base and J dropped 2 bases, with 5 bases sitting between them. Germline CDR1 reads MGHRA; CDR2 reads YSYEKL. The CDR3 is made up of 13 amino acids. The CDR3 sequence is CASSQGSNTEAFF. The CDR3 DNA is TGCGCCAGCAGCCAAGGATCTAACACTGAAGCTTTCTTT.

The V call is TRBV7-2, the J call TRBJ2-7; the D gene could be TRBD1 or TRBD2 (5 bases each). The CDR3 extends over 16 amino acids. V was pared by 3 bases and J by 2 bases, with 17 bases between. The germline V gene has CDR1 SGHTA and CDR2 FQGNSA. The CDR3 region is CASSFSLQRTTYEQYF. The CDR3 nucleotides read TGTGCCAGCAGCTTCAGTCTCCAGCGGACAACCTACGAGCAGTACTTC.

This chain joins TRBV27 and TRBJ2-1; D gene ambiguous. The CDR3 totals 14 residues. Trimming pared 3 bases from V and 4 bases from J, leaving 10 bases between. Germline values: CDR1 MNHEY, CDR2 SMNVEV (reference sequence). The CDR3, as DNA: TGTGCCAGCAGTTTTGTAACAAAATACAATGAGCAGTTCTTC. It translates to CASSFVTKYNEQFF.

The CDR3 nucleotides read TGTGCCAGTAGAGAGGGGGCTTATTATCAGCCCCAGCATTTT. Protein sequence: CASREGAYYQPQHF. V is TRBV19 and J is TRBJ1-5; 7 bases are a match to TRBD1. The germline gives CDR1 LNHDA, CDR2 SQIVND (reference sequence). This CDR3 has 14 residues. With 6 bases clipped from V and 5 bases from J, the junction kept 7 bases outside the gene matches.

Written as DNA, the CDR3 is TGTGCCATCAGTGAGTCTAGGCAGGGCACAGATACGCAGTATTTT. Translation: CAISESRQGTDTQYF. The J gene is TRBJ2-3, the V gene TRBV10-3; D is unresolved. CDR3 size: 15 residues. V lost 0 bases and J lost 1, with 8 bases in between. Germline CDR1 reads ENHRY; CDR2 reads SYGVKD.

The V and J genes are TRBV5-5 and TRBJ1-1; D is uncertain. This CDR3 has 14 residues. Germline V gene sequence: CDR1 SGHKS, CDR2 YYEKEE (reference sequence). Trimming stripped 1 base from V and 5 bases from J, with 12 bases between. The CDR3 nucleotides are TGTGCCAGCAGCTTGATAGCAGGAACGACTGAAGCTTTCTTT. This codes for CASSLIAGTTEAFF.